This T cell receptor (beta chain) came from a study of blood T cell repertoires in COVID-19. On the study more broadly: Acute and convalescent COVID-19 samples came from the United States, Italy and Spain. Nucleic acid was either cDNA or gDNA, and it came from T cells, B-cell-depleted T cells, or PBMCs.

After removal of 3 bases from V and 8 bases from J, the junction contained 6 bases not matched to a gene. Germline V gives CDR1 MGHRA, CDR2 YSYEKL. The CDR3 sequence is 15 residues long. Original processing notes: For nucleated cells, counts were estimated from reference gene primer amplification. Profiling relied on immunoSEQ multiplex PCR, and the TCRdb table lists in-frame clones only, not all of them. V and J calls and clone size follow that table, whereas D and trimming were derived from the DNA. The sample comprises 100,000 to 150,000 clones, 70% to 90% of which are singletons, and more than 0.9% rests with the top ten.

The chain joins TRBV4-1 to TRBJ2-1, with 11 bases fitting TRBD1. The source of this sequence is a woman older than 75 with acute or convalescent COVID-19. The sample taken for sequencing was peripheral blood. The DNA for the CDR3 is TGCGCCAGCAGCCACAAGGGACAGGGGGTGGATGAGCAGTTCTTC. Amino acids: CASSHKGQGVDEQFF.